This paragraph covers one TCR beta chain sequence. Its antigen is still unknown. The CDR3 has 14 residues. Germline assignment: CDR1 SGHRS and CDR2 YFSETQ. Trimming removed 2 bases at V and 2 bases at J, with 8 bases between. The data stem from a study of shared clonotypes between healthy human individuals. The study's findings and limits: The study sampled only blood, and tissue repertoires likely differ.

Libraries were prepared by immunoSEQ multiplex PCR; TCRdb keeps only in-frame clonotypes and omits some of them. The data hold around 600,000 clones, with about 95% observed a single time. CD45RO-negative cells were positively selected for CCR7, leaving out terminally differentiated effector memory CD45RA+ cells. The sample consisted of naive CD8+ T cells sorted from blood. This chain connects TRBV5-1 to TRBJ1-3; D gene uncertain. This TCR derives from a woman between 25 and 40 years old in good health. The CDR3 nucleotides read TGCGCCAGCAGCTTTGGAGGAACTGGAAACACCATATATTTT. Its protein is CASSFGGTGNTIYF.